These 8 T cell receptor beta chains originate from one sample sequenced in a study of blood T cell repertoires in COVID-19. Clones were read by immunoSEQ multiplex PCR, and TCRdb kept only the in-frame ones, dropping some. Altogether about 210,000 clones are present, around three quarters being singletons, with the ten largest covering around 7.7%. The material sequenced was peripheral blood. These receptors were collected from a woman in her 70s with acute or convalescent COVID-19.

The V gene is TRBV11-3, the J gene TRBJ2-5; no definite D call. This CDR3 comprises 17 residues. CDR1 is SGHNT, CDR2 YENEEA, per germline. V lost 5 bases to trimming and J lost 4 bases, with 23 bases between them. The CDR3: CASSLTLGPDSGETQYF. CDR3 nucleotide sequence: TGTGCCAGCAGCCTGACTCTGGGTCCCGACTCCGGAGAGACCCAGTACTTC.

The V call is TRBV9, the J call TRBJ2-5; TRBD1 matches 9 bases. The CDR3 covers 15 residues. Trimming at V came to 3 bases and at J to 2 bases, leaving 5 bases not matched to a gene. CDR1 is SGDLS, CDR2 YYNGEE, per germline. The CDR3 nucleotides read TGTGCCAGCAGCGCGGGACAGGGACGGCAAGAGACCCAGTACTTC. Translating gives CASSAGQGRQETQYF.

This chain links TRBV6-4 with TRBJ2-3, with 13 bases matching TRBD2. The CDR3 sequence is 15 residues long. Germline V gene sequence: CDR1 MRHNA, CDR2 SNTAGT. Germline trimming cut 6 bases from V and 4 bases from J; bases unmatched to any gene: 4. The CDR3 reads CASSLLAGGPDTQYF. As DNA, the CDR3 is TGTGCCAGCAGCCTACTAGCGGGGGGGCCAGATACGCAGTATTTT.

V is TRBV27 and J is TRBJ2-4; 9 bases agree with TRBD1. The CDR3 runs 14 residues. Germline V gene lookup returns CDR1 MNHEY and CDR2 SMNVEV (reference sequence). V lost 2 bases, J lost 8 bases, and 4 bases stayed unmatched. The CDR3 DNA sequence: TGTGCCAGCAGTTTACGGGACAGGGATGACATTCAGTACTTC. Translation gives CASSLRDRDDIQYF.

The chain is built from TRBV2 and TRBJ2-1; D remains ambiguous. The germline V gene encodes CDR1 SNHLY and CDR2 FYNNEI. This CDR3 region has 14 residues. V gave up 0 bases and J gave up 4 bases, with 7 bases separating them. CDR3 protein: CASSEAVRYNEQFF. DNA of the CDR3: TGTGCCAGCAGTGAAGCGGTGAGATACAATGAGCAGTTCTTC. The entire variable domain, with the rest obtained from reference TRBV2 and TRBJ2-1, is as follows: EPEVTQTPSHQVTQMGQEVILRCVPISNHLYFYWYRQILGQKVEFLVSFYNNEISEKSEIFDDQFSVERPDGSNFTLKIRSTKLEDSAMYFCASSEAVRYNEQFFGPGTRLTVL.

The chain has TRBV30 and TRBJ2-7; a possible D gene is TRBD2 (5 bases). This CDR3 comprises 13 residues. Germline values: CDR1 GTSNPN, CDR2 SVGIG (reference sequence). V gave up 4 bases and J gave up 7 bases, with 17 bases separating them. CDR3: CAWTRPGYGEQYF. In DNA, the CDR3 is TGTGCCTGGACGAGACCGGGATACGGAGAGCAGTACTTC. Full variable domain (remainder filled in from reference TRBV30 and TRBJ2-7): SQTIHQWPATLVQPVGSPLSLECTVEGTSNPNLYWYRQAAGRGLQLLFYSVGIGQISSEVPQNLSASRPQDRQFILSSKKLLLSDSGFYLCAWTRPGYGEQYFGPGTRLTVT.

The rearrangement links TRBV11-2 to TRBJ2-3; 10 bases align to TRBD2. Germline V gives CDR1 SGHAT, CDR2 FQNNGV. The CDR3 loop spans 16 amino acids. With 1 base clipped from V and 6 bases from J, the junction kept 7 bases outside the gene matches. The DNA for the CDR3 is TGTGCCAGCAGCTTAGGTAGCGGGGGGCCAGGGGATACGCAGTATTTT. It is translated as CASSLGSGGPGDTQYF.

The chain combines TRBV6-5 with TRBJ2-2; TRBD2 matches 7 bases. In germline, CDR1 is MNHEY, CDR2 SVGAGI. The V and J ends lost 7 bases and 1 base, in that order; junction bases with no gene match: 6. The length of the CDR3 is 15 residues. CDR3 sequence (DNA): TGTGCCAGCAAGCGAAGCGGGGAGAACACCGGGGAGCTGTTTTTT. Translating it yields CASKRSGENTGELFF.